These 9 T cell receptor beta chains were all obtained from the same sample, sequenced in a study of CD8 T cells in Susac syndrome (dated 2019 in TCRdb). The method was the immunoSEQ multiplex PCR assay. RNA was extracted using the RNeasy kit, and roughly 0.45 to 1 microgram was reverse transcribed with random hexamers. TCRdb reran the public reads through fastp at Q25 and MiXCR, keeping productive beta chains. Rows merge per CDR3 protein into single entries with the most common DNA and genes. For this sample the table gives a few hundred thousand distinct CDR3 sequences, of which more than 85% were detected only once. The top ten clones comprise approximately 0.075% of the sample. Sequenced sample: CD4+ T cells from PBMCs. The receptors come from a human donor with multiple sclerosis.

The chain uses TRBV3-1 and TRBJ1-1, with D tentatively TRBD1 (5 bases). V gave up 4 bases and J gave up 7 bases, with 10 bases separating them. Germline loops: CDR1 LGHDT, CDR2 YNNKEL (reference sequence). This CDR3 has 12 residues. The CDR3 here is CASSLVGGEAFF. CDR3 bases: TGTGCCAGCAGCCTTGTCGGGGGTGAAGCTTTCTTT.

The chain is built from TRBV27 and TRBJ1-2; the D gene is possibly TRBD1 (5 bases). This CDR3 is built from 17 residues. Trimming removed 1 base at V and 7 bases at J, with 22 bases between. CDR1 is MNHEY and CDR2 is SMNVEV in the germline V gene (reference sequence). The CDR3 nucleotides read TGTGCCAGCAGTTTATACGGGGGTGGAAGCCTATATGCTGGCTACACCTTC. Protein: CASSLYGGGSLYAGYTF.

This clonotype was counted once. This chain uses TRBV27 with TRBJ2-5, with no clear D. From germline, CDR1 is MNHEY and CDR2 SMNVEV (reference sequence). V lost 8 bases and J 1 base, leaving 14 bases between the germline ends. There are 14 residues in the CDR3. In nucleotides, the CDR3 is TGTGCCAGCTGCTTGGCGTCATGCCAAGAGACCCAGTACTTC. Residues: CASCLASCQETQYF.

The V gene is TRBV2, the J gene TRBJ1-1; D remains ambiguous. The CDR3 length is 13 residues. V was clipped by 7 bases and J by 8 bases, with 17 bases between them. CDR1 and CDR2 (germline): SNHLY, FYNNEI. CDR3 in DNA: TGTGCCAGCACCCAGGACGGGATGACAGAAGCTTTCTTT. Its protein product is CASTQDGMTEAFF.

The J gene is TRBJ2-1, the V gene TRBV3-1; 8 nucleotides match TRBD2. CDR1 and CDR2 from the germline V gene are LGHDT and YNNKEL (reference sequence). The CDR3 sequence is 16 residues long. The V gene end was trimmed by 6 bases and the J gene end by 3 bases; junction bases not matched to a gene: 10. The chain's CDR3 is CASSPDLAGYYNEQFF. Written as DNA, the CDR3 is TGTGCCAGCAGTCCCGATTTAGCGGGGTACTACAATGAGCAGTTCTTC.

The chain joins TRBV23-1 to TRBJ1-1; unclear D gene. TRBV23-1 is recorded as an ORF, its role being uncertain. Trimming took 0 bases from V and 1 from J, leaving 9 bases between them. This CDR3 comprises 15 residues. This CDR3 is CASSQSLRENTEAFF. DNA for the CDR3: TGCGCCAGCAGTCAATCATTACGAGAGAACACTGAAGCTTTCTTT.

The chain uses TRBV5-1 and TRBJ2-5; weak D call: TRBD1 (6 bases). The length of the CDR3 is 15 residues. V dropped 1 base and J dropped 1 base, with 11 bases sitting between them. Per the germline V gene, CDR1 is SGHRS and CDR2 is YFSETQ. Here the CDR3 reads CASSLSSGAQETQYF. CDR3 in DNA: TGCGCCAGCAGCTTGTCTTCAGGGGCCCAAGAGACCCAGTACTTC.

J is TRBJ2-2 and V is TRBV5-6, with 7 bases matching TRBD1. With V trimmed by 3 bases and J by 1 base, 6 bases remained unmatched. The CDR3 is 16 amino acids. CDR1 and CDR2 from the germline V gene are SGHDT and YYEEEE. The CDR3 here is CASSSNTGENTGELFF. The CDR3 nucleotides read TGTGCCAGCAGCTCGAATACAGGGGAGAACACCGGGGAGCTGTTTTTT. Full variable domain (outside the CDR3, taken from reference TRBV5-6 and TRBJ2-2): DAGVTQSPTHLIKTRGQQVTLRCSPKSGHDTVSWYQQALGQGPQFIFQYYEEEERQRGNFPDRFSGHQFPNYSSELNVNALLLGDSALYLCASSSNTGENTGELFFGEGSRLTVL.

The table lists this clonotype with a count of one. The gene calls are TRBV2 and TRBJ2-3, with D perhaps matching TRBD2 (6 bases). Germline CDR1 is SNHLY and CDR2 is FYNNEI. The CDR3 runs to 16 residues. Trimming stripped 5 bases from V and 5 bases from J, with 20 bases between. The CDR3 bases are TGTGCCAGCAGTTCCTTTAGCGGTCCTGGGATAGATACGCAGTATTTT. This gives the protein CASSSFSGPGIDTQYF.